A few counts support the clone carrying this T cell receptor beta chain. The sample belongs to a study of regulatory T cells in long-lasting Graves disease. Investigators prepared the TCR beta libraries by applying iRepertoire HTBI primers and Arm-PCR of CDR3 regions. TCRdb re-called the multiplex PCR reads with MiXCR, one entry per CDR3 protein. The sample lists roughly 500,000 distinct CDR3 sequences; roughly 12% were seen once. The time point was: newly diagnosed GD, antithyroid drugs for less than 3 months. The authors made the TCR library using RNA they extracted from PBMCs. This sample also belongs to another study, concerning T cells in Graves' hyperthyroidism and ophthalmopathy. From that study: For Graves' hyperthyroidism to be stable, ophthalmopathy could not progress within 18 months. Used for diagnoses were clinical symptoms, serum thyroxine and TRAb, thyroid ultrasound and orbital computed tomography. The primer set for the first-round RT-PCR of the TCR CDR3 was HTBI. Ophthalmopathy, which appeared later, was predicted by the model a median roughly 6.4 months before onset.

The sequence came from a man aged 25 to 45 with Graves disease. This specimen consisted of peripheral blood mononuclear cells (PBMCs), obtained at new diagnosis, from a patient treated with antithyroid drugs.

The CDR3 protein is CATKAESSYNEQFF. The CDR3 coding sequence is TGTGCCACCAAAGCGGAAAGCTCCTACAATGAGCAGTTCTTC. This chain connects TRBV19 to TRBJ2-1; TRBD2 is a possible D gene (5 bases). V lost 10 bases and J 0 bases, leaving 13 bases between the germline ends. There are 14 residues in the CDR3. CDR1 LNHDA and CDR2 SQIVND come from the germline V gene (reference sequence).